Presented here are 14 T cell receptor beta chains from one specimen sequenced in a study of control samples from healthy donors and cancer patients (dated by TCRdb to 2019 to 2021). The receptor library was made with the immunoSEQ multiplex PCR assay. The source is immuneACCESS, and TCRdb retained only in-frame sequences with V and J called. Part of the clones is not carried over; for the studies checked, unresolved V genes explain less than half of this, and the remainder is unexplained. This sample lists 150,000 to 200,000 clones; about 87% were detected once. The ten top clones hold 12% of the sample. Sequencing used blood. These receptor sequences come from a man aged 25 to 40 in good health.

V gene TRBV27 combines with J gene TRBJ2-7; a possible D gene is TRBD2 (6 bases). Germline loops: CDR1 MNHEY, CDR2 SMNVEV (reference sequence). The CDR3 sequence is 14 residues long. Trimming took 4 bases from V and 5 from J, leaving 15 bases between them. The CDR3 DNA follows: TGTGCCAGCAGTTCCTGGACCGGGGGAGACGAGCAGTACTTC. This codes for CASSSWTGGDEQYF.

This chain links TRBV14 with TRBJ1-3, with 7 bases fitting TRBD1. Per germline, CDR1 SGHDN and CDR2 FVKESK. Unmatched junction bases numbered 6, after V lost 6 bases and J lost 7 bases. The CDR3 is made up of 13 amino acids. The CDR3 DNA reads as TGTGCCAGCAGTCGAGGGGGCGCCAACACCATATATTTT. Translating it yields CASSRGGANTIYF.

This chain links TRBV4-1 with TRBJ2-7, with 7 bases matching TRBD1. With V trimmed by 0 bases and J by 3 bases, 11 bases remained unmatched. CDR3 size: 17 residues. Germline V CDR1 and CDR2: MGHRA, YSYEKL. In DNA form, the CDR3 reads TGCGCCAGCAGCCAAGATCAAAGGGGCAGGGGGATCTACGAGCAGTACTTC. Protein product: CASSQDQRGRGIYEQYF.

The J gene is TRBJ1-2, the V gene TRBV4-1; weak D call: TRBD1 (5 bases). V lost 4 bases to trimming and J lost 8 bases, with 20 bases between them. Germline CDR1 and CDR2: MGHRA and YSYEKL. The CDR3 contains 15 residues. The CDR3 protein is CASSPREGGARGYTF. The CDR3 DNA reads as TGCGCCAGCAGCCCCCGAGAGGGAGGGGCGCGGGGCTACACCTTC.

The V gene is TRBV7-2, the J gene TRBJ1-1, with 9 nucleotides matching TRBD1. The junction had 0 bases not matched to a gene; V was cut back by 4 bases and J by 3 bases. The germline V gene encodes CDR1 SGHTA and CDR2 FQGNSA. CDR3 size: 13 residues. The CDR3 coding sequence is TGTGCCAGCAGCTGGGACAGGGACACTGAAGCTTTCTTT. It encodes CASSWDRDTEAFF.

This chain connects TRBV28 to TRBJ2-7; TRBD2 matches at 8 bases. V shed 7 bases and J 2 bases; nucleotides not matched to a gene: 13. The germline CDR1 and CDR2 sequences are MDHEN and SYDVKM. This CDR3 spans 16 amino acids. The CDR3 region is CASTLGGSGGPYEQYF. The CDR3 DNA is TGTGCCAGCACCCTCGGGGGGAGCGGGGGACCCTACGAGCAGTACTTC.

This chain connects TRBV19 to TRBJ1-5; weak D call: TRBD1 (6 bases). Germline assignment: CDR1 LNHDA and CDR2 SQIVND (reference sequence). V dropped 3 bases and J dropped 9 bases, with 15 bases sitting between them. The CDR3 sequence is 14 residues long. CDR3 DNA: TGTGCCAGTAGTATTGCACAGGGTCTTGGGCCCCAGCATTTT. Encoded protein: CASSIAQGLGPQHF. Combining the CDR3 with reference TRBV19 and TRBJ1-5 gives the whole variable domain DGGITQSPKYLFRKEGQNVTLSCEQNLNHDAMYWYRQDPGQGLRLIYYSQIVNDFQKGDIAEGYSVSREKKESFPLTVTSAQKNPTAFYLCASSIAQGLGPQHFGDGTRLSIL.

DNA for the CDR3: TGTGCCAGCAGTGCCCGGGAGACCCAGTACTTC. It encodes CASSARETQYF. The gene calls are TRBV28 and TRBJ2-5; no definite D call. V lost 5 bases and J lost 5, with 6 bases in between. Germline V gene sequence: CDR1 MDHEN, CDR2 SYDVKM. The CDR3 sequence is 11 residues long.

The table lists this clone with a count of one. This sequence joins TRBV6-5 and TRBJ1-4, with 8 bases that match TRBD1. Germline V gene lookup returns CDR1 MNHEY and CDR2 SVGAGI. V shed 4 bases, J shed 17 bases, and the junction held 6 bases outside the gene matches. This CDR3 is built from 11 residues. CDR3 amino acids: CASSWQGAIFF. CDR3 nucleotides: TGTGCCAGCAGTTGGCAGGGGGCAATATTTTTT.

The gene calls are TRBV29-1 and TRBJ2-7, with 10 bases identical to TRBD1. The CDR3 runs to 13 residues. CDR1 and CDR2 (germline): SQVTM, ANQGSEA. With 5 bases clipped from V and 3 bases from J, the junction kept 4 bases outside the gene matches. The CDR3: CSVPGQGLYEQYF. In nucleotides, the CDR3 is TGCAGCGTTCCGGGACAGGGGCTCTACGAGCAGTACTTC.

The chain recombines TRBV11-2 with TRBJ1-5; D is undetermined. The CDR3 totals 16 residues. Trimming pared 0 bases from V and 7 bases from J, leaving 16 bases between. Germline CDR1 SGHAT, CDR2 FQNNGV. The CDR3 coding sequence is TGTGCCAGCAGCTTAGATCTCCCAGAGTCGGGCCAGCCCCAGCATTTT. It is translated as CASSLDLPESGQPQHF.

The genes are TRBV27 and TRBJ1-1; unclear D gene. Between the trimmed V and J ends, which lost 6 bases and 1 base, there was a span of 6 bases. This CDR3 comprises 12 residues. Germline V gives CDR1 MNHEY, CDR2 SMNVEV (reference sequence). The CDR3 loop is CASRNRNTEAFF. As DNA, the CDR3 is TGTGCCAGCAGGAACAGGAACACTGAAGCTTTCTTT.

The chain uses TRBV19 and TRBJ2-3; 8 bases fit TRBD1. J gave up 0 bases and V 6 bases, and 14 bases lay outside the gene matches. CDR1 and CDR2 from the germline V gene are LNHDA and SQIVND (reference sequence). The CDR3 is 18 amino acids. In DNA form, the CDR3 reads TGTGCCAGTAGCCCCCAGGGGGCCTCCGGCTCTAGCACAGATACGCAGTATTTT. The encoded protein is CASSPQGASGSSTDTQYF.

CDR3 nucleotides: TGCAGCGTTGACCTCCCTGAAGGCGCTTTCTTT. Amino acid sequence: CSVDLPEGAFF. The J gene is TRBJ1-1, the V gene TRBV29-1; D not certain. The CDR3 is 11 residues long. Trimming left V 3 bases short and J 11 bases short, with 13 bases between. Germline V lookup: CDR1 SQVTM, CDR2 ANQGSEA. Based on the CDR3 plus reference TRBV29-1 and TRBJ1-1, the full variable domain is SAVISQKPSRDICQRGTSLTIQCQVDSQVTMMFWYRQQPGQSLTLIATANQGSEATYESGFVIDKFPISRPNLTFSTLTVSNMSPEDSSIYLCSVDLPEGAFFGQGTRLTVV.